This T cell receptor beta chain was recorded in a study of blood T cells in healthy people across ages. Points from the study as a whole: Naive CD4+ cells and diversity were both higher in long-lived donors than in aged donors.

At least ten counts were recorded for this clonotype. Its antigen is as yet unknown. Every donor provided approximately 10 milliliters of peripheral blood. Per-sample PBMC isolation yielded at least 6 million cells. Primed by a sample-barcoded 5' primer and a J-beta primer mix, a second PCR proceeded for about 6 to 11 cycles. MiXCR, applied by TCRdb to the 5' RACE reads, yields one record per CDR3 protein. This table has about a million distinct CDR3 sequences, 35% to 40% appearing once. The CDR3 is 15 residues long. Germline values: CDR1 MGHRA, CDR2 YSYEKL. Trimming shortened V by 0 bases and J by 4 bases, and 10 bases separated the two germline ends.

This chain uses TRBV4-1 with TRBJ2-1; the D is unclear. Source material: blood. This clonotype was obtained from a man aged 18 to 30 in good health. The CDR3 DNA follows: TGCGCCAGCAGCCAAGAATGGGTGACGTACAATGAGCAGTTCTTC. Its protein is CASSQEWVTYNEQFF.